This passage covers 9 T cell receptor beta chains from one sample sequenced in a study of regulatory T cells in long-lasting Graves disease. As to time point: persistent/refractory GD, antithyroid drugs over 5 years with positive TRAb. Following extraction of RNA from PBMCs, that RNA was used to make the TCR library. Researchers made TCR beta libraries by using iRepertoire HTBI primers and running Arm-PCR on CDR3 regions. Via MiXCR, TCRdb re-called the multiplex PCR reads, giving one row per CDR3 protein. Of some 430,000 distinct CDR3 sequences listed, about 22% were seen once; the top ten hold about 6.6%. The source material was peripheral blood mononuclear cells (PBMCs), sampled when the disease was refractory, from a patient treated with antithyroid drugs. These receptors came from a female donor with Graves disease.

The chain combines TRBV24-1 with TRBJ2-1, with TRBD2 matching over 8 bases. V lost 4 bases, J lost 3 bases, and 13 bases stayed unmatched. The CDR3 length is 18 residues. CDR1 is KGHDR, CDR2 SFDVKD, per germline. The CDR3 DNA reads TGTGCCACCAGTGACCACGGAGCGGGAGTTGGGGTCTACAATGAGCAGTTCTTC. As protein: CATSDHGAGVGVYNEQFF.

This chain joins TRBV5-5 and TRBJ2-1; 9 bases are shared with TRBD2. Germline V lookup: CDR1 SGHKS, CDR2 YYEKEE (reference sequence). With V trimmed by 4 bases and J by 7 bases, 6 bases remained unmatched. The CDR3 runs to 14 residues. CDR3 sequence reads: CASSVIAGDNEQFF. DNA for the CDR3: TGTGCCAGCAGCGTAATAGCGGGAGATAATGAGCAGTTCTTC.

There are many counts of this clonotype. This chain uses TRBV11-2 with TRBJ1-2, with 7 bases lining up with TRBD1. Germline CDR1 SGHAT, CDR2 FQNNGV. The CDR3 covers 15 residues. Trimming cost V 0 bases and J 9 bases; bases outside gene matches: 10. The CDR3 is CASSLDGGGRLSYTF. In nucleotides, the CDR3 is TGTGCCAGCAGCTTAGATGGAGGGGGCAGGTTGAGCTACACCTTC.

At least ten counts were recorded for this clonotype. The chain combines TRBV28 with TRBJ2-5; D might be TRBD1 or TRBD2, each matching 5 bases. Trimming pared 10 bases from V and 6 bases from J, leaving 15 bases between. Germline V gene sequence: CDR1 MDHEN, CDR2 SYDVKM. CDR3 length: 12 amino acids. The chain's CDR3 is CATDSSGKTQYF. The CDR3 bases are TGTGCCACAGACAGTTCGGGGAAGACCCAGTACTTC.

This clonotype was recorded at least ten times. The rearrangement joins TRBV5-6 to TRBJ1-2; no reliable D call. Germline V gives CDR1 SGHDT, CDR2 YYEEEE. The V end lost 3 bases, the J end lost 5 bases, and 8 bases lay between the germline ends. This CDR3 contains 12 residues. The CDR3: CASSSMGYGYTF. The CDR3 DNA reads TGTGCCAGCAGCTCCATGGGGTATGGCTACACCTTC.

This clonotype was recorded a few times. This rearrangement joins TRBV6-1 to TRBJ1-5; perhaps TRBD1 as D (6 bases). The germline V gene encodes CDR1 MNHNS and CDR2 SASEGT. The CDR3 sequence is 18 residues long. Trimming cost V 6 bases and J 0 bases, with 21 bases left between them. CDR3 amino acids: CASSATRTAKYSNQPQHF. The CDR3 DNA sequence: TGTGCCAGCAGCGCCACCCGGACAGCAAAATATAGCAATCAGCCCCAGCATTTT.

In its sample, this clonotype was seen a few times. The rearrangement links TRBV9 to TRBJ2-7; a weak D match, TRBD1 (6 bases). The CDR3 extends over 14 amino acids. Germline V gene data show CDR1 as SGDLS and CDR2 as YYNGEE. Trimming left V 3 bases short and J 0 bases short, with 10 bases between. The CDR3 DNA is TGTGCCAGCAGCGCCGGGACACACTCCTACGAGCAGTACTTC. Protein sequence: CASSAGTHSYEQYF.

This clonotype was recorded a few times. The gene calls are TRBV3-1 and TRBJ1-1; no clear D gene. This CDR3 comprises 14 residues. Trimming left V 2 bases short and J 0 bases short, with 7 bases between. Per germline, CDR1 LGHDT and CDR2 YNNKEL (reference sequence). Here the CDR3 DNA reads TGTGCCAGCAGCCAAAGGGCCATGAACACTGAAGCTTTCTTT. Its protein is CASSQRAMNTEAFF.

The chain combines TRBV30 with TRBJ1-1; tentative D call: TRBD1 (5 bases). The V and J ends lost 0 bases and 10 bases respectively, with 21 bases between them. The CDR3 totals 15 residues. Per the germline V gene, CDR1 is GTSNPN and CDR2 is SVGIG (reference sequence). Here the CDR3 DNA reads TGTGCCTGGAGTGTACCGGGACCCAAAAAGGCGACAGCTTTCTTT. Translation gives CAWSVPGPKKATAFF.